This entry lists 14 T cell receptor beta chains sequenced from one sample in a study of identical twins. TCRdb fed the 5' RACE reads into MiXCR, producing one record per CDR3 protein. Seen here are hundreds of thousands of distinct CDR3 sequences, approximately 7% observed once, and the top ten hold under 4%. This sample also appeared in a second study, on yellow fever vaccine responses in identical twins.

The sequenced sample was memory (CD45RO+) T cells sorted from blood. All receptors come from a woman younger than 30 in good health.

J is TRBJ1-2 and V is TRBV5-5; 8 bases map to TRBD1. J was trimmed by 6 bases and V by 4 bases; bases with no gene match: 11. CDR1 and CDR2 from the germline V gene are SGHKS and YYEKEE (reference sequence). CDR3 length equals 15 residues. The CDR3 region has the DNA TGTGCCAGCAGCCCCGGGCCGGACAGGGTAGATGGCTACACCTTC. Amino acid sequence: CASSPGPDRVDGYTF.

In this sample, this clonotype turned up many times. The CDR3 here is CSVARGGGETQYF. The CDR3 nucleotides are TGCAGCGTTGCAAGGGGAGGAGGGGAGACCCAGTACTTC. The chain combines TRBV29-1 with TRBJ2-5, with D perhaps matching TRBD2 (6 bases). Trimming pared 4 bases from V and 5 bases from J, leaving 14 bases between. The length of the CDR3 is 13 residues. Per germline, CDR1 SQVTM and CDR2 ANQGSEA.

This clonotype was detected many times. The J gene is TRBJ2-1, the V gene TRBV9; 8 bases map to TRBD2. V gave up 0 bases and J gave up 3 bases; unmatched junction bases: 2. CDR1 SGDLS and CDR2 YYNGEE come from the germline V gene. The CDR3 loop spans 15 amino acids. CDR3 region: CASSVDLAGYNEQFF. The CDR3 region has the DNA TGTGCCAGCAGCGTAGACCTAGCGGGCTACAATGAGCAGTTCTTC.

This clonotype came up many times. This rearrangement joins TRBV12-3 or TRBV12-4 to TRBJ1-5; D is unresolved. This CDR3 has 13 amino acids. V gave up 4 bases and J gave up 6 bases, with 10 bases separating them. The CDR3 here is CASSSQRGQPQHF. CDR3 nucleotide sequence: TGTGCCAGCAGTTCCCAGAGAGGTCAGCCCCAGCATTTT.

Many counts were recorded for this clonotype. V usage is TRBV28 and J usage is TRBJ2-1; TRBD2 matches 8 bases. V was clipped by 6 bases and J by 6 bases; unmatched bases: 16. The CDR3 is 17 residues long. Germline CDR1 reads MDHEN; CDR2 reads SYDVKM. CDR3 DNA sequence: TGTGCCAGCAGCACTCGGGGGGGAGCGGCGGTGGGCAATGAGCAGTTCTTC. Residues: CASSTRGGAAVGNEQFF.

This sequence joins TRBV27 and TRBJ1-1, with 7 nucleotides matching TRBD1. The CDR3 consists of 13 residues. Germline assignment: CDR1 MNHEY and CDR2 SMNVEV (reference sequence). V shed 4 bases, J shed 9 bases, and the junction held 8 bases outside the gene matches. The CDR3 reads CASSSTPGQQAFF. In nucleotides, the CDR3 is TGTGCCAGCAGTTCCACCCCGGGACAGCAAGCTTTCTTT.

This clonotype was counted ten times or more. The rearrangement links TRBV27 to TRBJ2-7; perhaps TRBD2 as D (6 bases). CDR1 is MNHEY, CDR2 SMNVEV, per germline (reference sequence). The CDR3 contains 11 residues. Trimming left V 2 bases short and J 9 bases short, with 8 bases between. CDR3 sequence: CASSLGTVQYF. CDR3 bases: TGTGCCAGCAGTTTAGGGACTGTGCAGTACTTC.

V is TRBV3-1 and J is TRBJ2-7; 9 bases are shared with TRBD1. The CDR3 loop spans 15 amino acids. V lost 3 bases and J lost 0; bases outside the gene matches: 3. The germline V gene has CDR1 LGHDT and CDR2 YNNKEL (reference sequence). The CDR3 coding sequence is TGTGCCAGCAGCCACGGGACAGGGAGCTCCTACGAGCAGTACTTC. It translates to CASSHGTGSSYEQYF.

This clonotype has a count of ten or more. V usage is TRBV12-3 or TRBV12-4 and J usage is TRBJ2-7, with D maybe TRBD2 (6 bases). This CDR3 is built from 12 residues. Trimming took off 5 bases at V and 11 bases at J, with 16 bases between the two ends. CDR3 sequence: CASSKPGLTKYF. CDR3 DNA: TGTGCCAGCAGTAAACCGGGACTCACGAAGTACTTC.

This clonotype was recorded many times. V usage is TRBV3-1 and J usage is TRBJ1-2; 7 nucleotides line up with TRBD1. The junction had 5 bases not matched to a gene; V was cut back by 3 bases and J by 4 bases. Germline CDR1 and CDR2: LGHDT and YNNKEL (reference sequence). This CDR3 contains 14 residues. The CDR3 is CASSHTSGGYGYTF. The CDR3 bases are TGTGCCAGCAGCCACACGTCAGGGGGCTATGGCTACACCTTC.

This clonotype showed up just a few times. The CDR3 protein is CASSLMGQSGLGYTF. CDR3 DNA: TGTGCCAGCAGCTTAATGGGACAATCGGGCCTCGGCTACACCTTC. The genes are TRBV7-2 and TRBJ1-2; D is possibly TRBD1 (6 bases). CDR1 and CDR2 (germline): SGHTA, FQGNSA. The CDR3 loop spans 15 amino acids. Trimming removed 2 bases at V and 8 bases at J, with 18 bases between.

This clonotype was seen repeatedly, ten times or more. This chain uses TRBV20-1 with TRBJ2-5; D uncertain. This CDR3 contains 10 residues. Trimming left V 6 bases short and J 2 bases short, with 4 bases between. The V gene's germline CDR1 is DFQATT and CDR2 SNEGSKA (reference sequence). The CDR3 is CSANQETQYF. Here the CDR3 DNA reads TGCAGTGCAAATCAAGAGACCCAGTACTTC.

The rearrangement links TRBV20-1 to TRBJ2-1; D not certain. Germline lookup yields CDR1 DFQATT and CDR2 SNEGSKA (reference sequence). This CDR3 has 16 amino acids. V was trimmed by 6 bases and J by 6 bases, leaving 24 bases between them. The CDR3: CSALPKRNSGINEQFF. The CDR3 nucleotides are TGCAGTGCCTTACCCAAACGAAATAGTGGGATCAATGAGCAGTTCTTC.

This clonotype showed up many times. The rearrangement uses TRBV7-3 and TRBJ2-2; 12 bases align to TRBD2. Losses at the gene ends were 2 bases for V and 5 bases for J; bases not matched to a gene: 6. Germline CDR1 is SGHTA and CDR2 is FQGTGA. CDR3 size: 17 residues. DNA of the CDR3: TGTGCCAGCAGCTTACAACCGACTAGCGGGAGAACCGGGGAGCTGTTTTTT. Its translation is CASSLQPTSGRTGELFF.